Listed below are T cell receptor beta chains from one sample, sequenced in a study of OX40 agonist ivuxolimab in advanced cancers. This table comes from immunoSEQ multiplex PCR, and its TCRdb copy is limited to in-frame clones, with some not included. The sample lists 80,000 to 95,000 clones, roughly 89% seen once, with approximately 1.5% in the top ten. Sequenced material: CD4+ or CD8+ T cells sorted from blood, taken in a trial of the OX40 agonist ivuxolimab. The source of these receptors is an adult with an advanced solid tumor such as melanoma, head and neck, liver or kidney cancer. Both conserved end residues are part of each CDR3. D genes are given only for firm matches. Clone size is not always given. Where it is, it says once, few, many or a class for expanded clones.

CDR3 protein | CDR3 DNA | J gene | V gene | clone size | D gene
CASSFRVSTGATYGYTF | TGTGCCAGCAGCTTTCGGGTATCGACAGGGGCTACCTATGGCTACACCTTC | TRBJ1-2 | TRBV5-5 | - | TRBD1
CASSPPNRVGPKGDTEAFF | TGCGCCAGCAGCCCCCCCAACCGGGTAGGCCCTAAGGGGGACACTGAAGCTTTCTTT | TRBJ1-1 | TRBV4-1 | - | -
CASSLNGESNQPQHF | TGTGCCAGCAGCTTAAACGGGGAAAGCAATCAGCCCCAGCATTTT | TRBJ1-5 | TRBV7-3 | few | -
CASSQGARGQPQHF | TGCGCCAGCAGCCAAGGGGCCCGGGGACAGCCCCAGCATTTT | TRBJ1-5 | TRBV4-1 | - | -
CASSLSPDRVETQYF | TGTGCCAGCAGCCTTAGCCCGGACAGGGTAGAGACCCAGTACTTC | TRBJ2-5 | TRBV7-6 | - | TRBD1
CASSLRQISNQPQHF | TGTGCCAGCAGTTTGAGGCAGATTAGCAATCAGCCCCAGCATTTT | TRBJ1-5 | TRBV28 | - | -
CAWKLAMPNTEAFF | TGTGCCTGGAAATTGGCGATGCCGAACACTGAAGCTTTCTTT | TRBJ1-1 | TRBV30 | few | -
CASSPPGLAGSEQYF | TGTGCCAGCTCACCCCCGGGACTAGCGGGTTCCGAGCAGTACTTC | TRBJ2-7 | TRBV18 | - | TRBD2
CASGTSGRGGTDTQYF | TGTGCCAGTGGGACTAGCGGGAGAGGGGGCACAGATACGCAGTATTTT | TRBJ2-3 | TRBV28 | - | TRBD2
CASSLDSGGSGEQYF | TGTGCCAGCAGCCTTGACTCAGGGGGCTCGGGCGAGCAGTACTTC | TRBJ2-7 | TRBV28 | - | TRBD1
CASSPSLDRDGYGYTF | TGTGCCAGCAGTCCTTCGCTTGACAGGGATGGCTATGGCTACACCTTC | TRBJ1-2 | TRBV7-9 | - | TRBD1
CASSLLGDNKETQYF | TGCGCCAGCAGCTTGTTGGGGGATAATAAAGAGACCCAGTACTTC | TRBJ2-5 | TRBV5-1 | - | -
CASSLVADRDSEQYF | TGTGCTAGCAGCCTCGTGGCAGATAGGGATAGCGAGCAGTACTTC | TRBJ2-7 | TRBV7-7 | - | -
CASSLYIGMDEQFF | TGTGCCAGCTCCCTATACATAGGTATGGATGAGCAGTTCTTC | TRBJ2-1 | TRBV6-1 | - | -
CASSSGGSQTYGYTF | TGTGCCAGCAGTTCGGGAGGCAGCCAAACCTATGGCTACACCTTC | TRBJ1-2 | TRBV28 | once | -
CASSPLGYEQYF | TGTGCCAGCAGCCCTCTTGGGTACGAGCAGTACTTC | TRBJ2-7 | TRBV11-2 | few | -
CASSERDRVRGYTF | TGTGCCAGCAGTGAGCGAGACAGGGTTCGGGGCTACACCTTC | TRBJ1-2 | TRBV6-1 | - | TRBD1
CASARDPRRTYNEQFF | TGCGCCAGCGCCCGAGACCCCAGACGTACCTACAATGAGCAGTTCTTC | TRBJ2-1 | TRBV5-1 | few | -
CASSLRGGYEQYF | TGTGCCAGCAGCTTGCGTGGAGGATACGAGCAGTACTTC | TRBJ2-7 | TRBV7-6 | - | -
CASSPRLGGGNEQFF | TGTGCCAGCAGCCCGAGATTGGGGGGGGGCAATGAGCAGTTCTTC | TRBJ2-1 | TRBV11-3 | few | TRBD2
CSASFAEKLFF | TGCAGTGCTAGTTTTGCTGAAAAACTGTTTTTT | TRBJ1-4 | TRBV20-1 | - | -
CSATPGDPDTQYF | TGCAGCGCGACCCCGGGAGATCCAGATACGCAGTATTTT | TRBJ2-3 | TRBV29-1 | - | -
CASSHLNSPLHF | TGTGCCAGCAGCCATCTTAATTCACCCCTCCACTTT | TRBJ1-6 | TRBV5-5 | - | -
CASSIGDIDTEAFF | TGTGCCAGTAGTATCGGGGATATCGACACTGAAGCTTTCTTT | TRBJ1-1 | TRBV19 | - | -
CASSSQSQGPNEKLFF | TGTGCCAGCAGTTCCCAGTCACAGGGGCCTAATGAAAAACTGTTTTTT | TRBJ1-4 | TRBV28 | - | TRBD1
CASRRQSANTGELFF | TGTGCCAGCAGGCGACAGTCCGCGAACACCGGGGAGCTGTTTTTT | TRBJ2-2 | TRBV2 | few | -
CASSARSGVNYGYTF | TGTGCCAGCAGTGCTAGGTCAGGAGTTAACTATGGCTACACCTTC | TRBJ1-2 | TRBV6-1 | - | -
CASSLATGGASPLHF | TGTGCCAGCAGCTTGGCTACAGGGGGTGCTTCACCCCTCCACTTT | TRBJ1-6 | TRBV5-4 | - | TRBD1
CASSHCGTGSSYEQYF | TGCGCCAGCAGTCACTGCGGGACAGGGAGCTCCTACGAGCAGTACTTC | TRBJ2-7 | TRBV23-1 | - | TRBD1
CASSLYSAYGYTF | TGTGCCAGCAGTCTGTACAGCGCCTATGGCTACACCTTC | TRBJ1-2 | TRBV5-4 | - | -
CASSPLGGPSNQPQHF | TGTGCCAGCAGCCCCCTTGGAGGGCCCAGCAATCAGCCCCAGCATTTT | TRBJ1-5 | TRBV4-2 | - | -
CASSLRTGGDQPQHF | TGTGCCAGCAGTCTCAGGACAGGAGGGGATCAGCCCCAGCATTTT | TRBJ1-5 | TRBV27 | - | TRBD1
CASRLGRTSGGNTGELFF | TGTGCAAGTCGCTTAGGGCGAACTAGCGGGGGGAACACCGGGGAGCTGTTTTTT | TRBJ2-2 | TRBV12-2 | - | -
CASSQDRGATSGGAYEQFF | TGCGCCAGCAGCCAAGATCGAGGAGCGACTAGCGGGGGGGCCTATGAGCAGTTCTTC | TRBJ2-1 | TRBV4-3 | - | TRBD2
CTSSQSNEQFF | TGCACCAGCAGCCAAAGTAATGAGCAGTTCTTC | TRBJ2-1 | TRBV1 | - | -
CASRPGQSQPQHF | TGTGCCAGCAGACCGGGACAGAGTCAGCCCCAGCATTTT | TRBJ1-5 | TRBV2 | - | TRBD1
CASSVAGGLAGGLGEQFF | TGTGCCAGCAGCGTAGCTGGAGGACTAGCGGGAGGGCTCGGGGAGCAGTTCTTC | TRBJ2-1 | TRBV9 | - | TRBD2
CASRVTDTQYF | TGTGCCAGCAGGGTCACAGATACGCAGTATTTT | TRBJ2-3 | TRBV25-1 | - | -
CASSPGLAGGTSTDTQYF | TGTGCCAGCAGCCCGGGACTAGCGGGGGGGACTAGCACAGATACGCAGTATTTT | TRBJ2-3 | TRBV4-2 | - | TRBD2
CASSLVGGGADQETQYF | TGTGCCAGCAGCTTAGTGGGCGGGGGGGCGGATCAAGAGACCCAGTACTTC | TRBJ2-5 | TRBV7-2 | few | TRBD2
CASSHLQGSHEQYF | TGTGCCAGTAGCCATCTACAGGGATCCCACGAGCAGTACTTC | TRBJ2-7 | TRBV19 | - | -
CASSPIPGQGGNQPQHF | TGCGCCAGCAGCCCTATACCGGGACAGGGAGGCAATCAGCCCCAGCATTTT | TRBJ1-5 | TRBV5-1 | - | TRBD1
CASSLALGQVFF | TGTGCCAGCAGCTTAGCGCTCGGACAGGTTTTCTTC | TRBJ2-1 | TRBV7-9 | once | TRBD1
CASSPDGDYGYTF | TGTGCCAGCAGCCCAGACGGGGACTATGGCTACACCTTC | TRBJ1-2 | TRBV6-5 | - | -
CASKRYTEAFF | TGTGCCAGCAAAAGGTACACTGAAGCTTTCTTT | TRBJ1-1 | TRBV27 | few | -
CASSFSPEGRSWETQYF | TGCGCCAGCAGCTTCTCCCCCGAGGGTCGGAGTTGGGAGACCCAGTACTTC | TRBJ2-5 | TRBV5-1 | - | -
CASSLGQGGRNEQFF | TGTGCCAGCAGCTTAGGACAGGGGGGGCGGAATGAGCAGTTCTTC | TRBJ2-1 | TRBV7-3 | - | TRBD1
CAGGTSGGDTQYF | TGTGCCGGGGGGACTAGCGGGGGTGATACGCAGTATTTT | TRBJ2-3 | TRBV30 | once | TRBD2
CAVDQANYGYTF | TGTGCCGTAGACCAAGCTAACTATGGCTACACCTTC | TRBJ1-2 | TRBV28 | - | -
CASRRYNANTGELFF | TGTGCCAGCCGCCGGTACAACGCGAACACCGGGGAGCTGTTTTTT | TRBJ2-2 | TRBV6-6 | - | -
CASSAAGVNLDTQYF | TGTGCCAGCAGCGCGGCAGGGGTTAACCTGGATACGCAGTATTTT | TRBJ2-3 | TRBV7-9 | - | -
CASSQGGTGNTIYF | TGTGCCAGCTCACAGGGTGGAACTGGAAACACCATATATTTT | TRBJ1-3 | TRBV18 | few | -
CSVEDVAGISYEQYF | TGCAGCGTTGAAGATGTGGCAGGGATCTCCTACGAGCAGTACTTC | TRBJ2-7 | TRBV29-1 | - | -